This TCR beta chain was identified during a study of cytomegalovirus exposure and HLA in healthy donors. Study-level points and caveats: Per published accounts, TCR beta sequences correctly predicted the HLA-A and HLA-B alleles of most subjects. The later analysis indicated that the majority of CMV-associated TCR beta chains appeared HLA-restricted. Presence/absence analyses treated sequencing depth as roughly uniform across donors.

This CDR3 is built from 13 residues. The V segment lost 6 bases and the J segment 6 bases; nucleotides outside the gene matches: 7. CDR1 and CDR2 from the germline V gene are MNHNS and SASEGT. Likely unrecorded immune exposures existed in these nominally healthy donors. This clone turned up a few times. Its antigen is not known. The PCR was carried out with 60 Vbeta primers and 13 Jbeta primers. Produced via immunoSEQ multiplex PCR; TCRdb's table is partial and in-frame only. The data contain about 130,000 clones, around 74% of them singletons. This sequence joins TRBV6-1 and TRBJ1-1, with 7 bases lining up with TRBD1. This TCR was sampled from a man aged 18 to 29 in good health and CMV-seropositive. The sample comprised PBMCs. In nucleotides, the CDR3 is TGTGCCAGCAGGCGACAGGGTTGGGCTGAAGCTTTCTTT. Its translation is CASRRQGWAEAFF.